Below, 32 T cell receptor beta chains from the same sample are listed, as sequenced in a study of control samples from healthy donors and cancer patients. Sequencing was performed with immunoSEQ multiplex PCR; in TCRdb, only in-frame clones are kept and a portion is missing. There are over 65,000 clones in the sample; about 88% occur only once, and less than 10% lies in the top ten. Sequencing was performed on PBMCs. The receptors come from a woman aged 45 to 65 with colorectal cancer.

The DNA for the CDR3 is TGCGCCAGCAGCTTGCGGACTAGCGAATCAGATACGCAGTATTTT. It is translated as CASSLRTSESDTQYF. The rearrangement links TRBV5-1 to TRBJ2-3; TRBD2 matches at 9 bases. CDR3 length: 15 amino acids. V shed 1 base, J shed 4 bases, and the junction held 4 bases outside the gene matches. The V gene's germline CDR1 is SGHRS and CDR2 YFSETQ.

The rearrangement uses TRBV10-1 and TRBJ2-7, with D possibly called TRBD1 or TRBD2 (5 bases each). Germline CDR1 WNHNN, CDR2 SYGVQD (reference sequence). V was pared by 0 bases and J by 6 bases, with 9 bases between. This CDR3 has 13 residues. The CDR3 DNA is TGCGCCAGCAGTGAGTCGACGGGGCTCGAGCAGTACGTC. As protein: CASSESTGLEQYV.

This clone has only one observation. The chain recombines TRBV6-2 or TRBV6-3 with TRBJ1-1; 10 bases match TRBD1. The CDR3 spans 15 residues. CDR1 and CDR2 from the germline V gene are MNHEY and SVGEGT. Germline trimming cut 2 bases from V and 5 bases from J; bases unmatched to any gene: 5. The CDR3 sequence is CASSYRRGQGTEAFF. In nucleotides, the CDR3 is TGTGCCAGCAGTTACAGGCGGGGACAGGGGACTGAAGCTTTCTTT.

For this clone: One junction end disagrees with the germline gene, perhaps due to a read error. V usage is TRBV4-3 and J usage is TRBJ2-3; 7 positions match TRBD2. The CDR3 covers 17 residues. Germline V gene data show CDR1 as LGHNA and CDR2 as YSLEER. CDR3 nucleotides: TGCGCCCGCAGCCGCCTCGAGGGACCGGGGGGAGGGAATACGCAGTATTTT. It specifies CARSRLEGPGGGNTQYF.

This clone was seen a single time. The V and J genes are TRBV19 and TRBJ2-2; the match to TRBD2 covers 11 bases. There are 18 residues in the CDR3. The junction had 7 bases not matched to a gene; V was cut back by 3 bases and J by 1 base. CDR1 LNHDA and CDR2 SQIVND come from the germline V gene (reference sequence). CDR3 in amino acids: CASSILAGTSGNTGELFF. The CDR3 DNA reads as TGTGCCAGTAGTATTCTCGCCGGGACTAGCGGGAACACCGGGGAGCTGTTTTTT. Together with reference TRBV19 and TRBJ2-2, the CDR3 gives the full variable domain: DGGITQSPKYLFRKEGQNVTLSCEQNLNHDAMYWYRQDPGQGLRLIYYSQIVNDFQKGDIAEGYSVSREKKESFPLTVTSAQKNPTAFYLCASSILAGTSGNTGELFFGEGSRLTVL.

This clone was counted once. The V and J genes are TRBV4-3 and TRBJ1-2; tentative D call: TRBD1 (5 bases). From germline, CDR1 is LGHNA and CDR2 YSLEER. The V end lost 0 bases, the J end lost 9 bases, and 14 bases lay between the germline ends. This CDR3 is 14 amino acids long. The DNA of the CDR3 is TGCGCCAGCAGCCAAGATAGGGCAGGGTTAAGCTACACCTTC. Protein sequence: CASSQDRAGLSYTF.

This clone was detected only once. The rearrangement uses TRBV19 and TRBJ2-5; 12 nucleotides align to TRBD2. This CDR3 is 14 amino acids long. Germline CDR1 and CDR2: LNHDA and SQIVND (reference sequence). Trimming at V came to 5 bases and at J to 5 bases, leaving 3 bases not matched to a gene. CDR3: CASSSSGGGETQYF. CDR3 sequence (DNA): TGTGCCAGTAGTTCTAGCGGGGGGGGCGAGACCCAGTACTTC.

The gene calls are TRBV4-3 and TRBJ2-6; 7 nucleotides agree with TRBD1. Losses at the gene ends were 1 base for V and 0 bases for J; bases not matched to a gene: 6. The germline gives CDR1 LGHNA, CDR2 YSLEER. The CDR3 is 18 residues long. The CDR3 DNA reads TGCGCCAGCAGCCAAGCTTATACAGGGGTCTCTGGGGCCAACGTCCTGACTTTC. As protein: CASSQAYTGVSGANVLTF.

CDR3 nucleotide sequence: TGCAGTGCTAGTGGACTTACTATCACAGATACGCAGTATTTT. Encoded protein: CSASGLTITDTQYF. The chain is built from TRBV20-1 and TRBJ2-3; TRBD2 is a possible D gene (5 bases). The CDR3 contains 14 residues. V dropped 3 bases and J dropped 2 bases, with 12 bases sitting between them. Germline V gene lookup returns CDR1 DFQATT and CDR2 SNEGSKA (reference sequence).

The rearrangement links TRBV7-2 to TRBJ2-5; D remains ambiguous. The CDR3 runs 13 residues. The V gene's germline CDR1 is SGHTA and CDR2 FQGNSA. The ends were cut back, 3 bases at V and 0 bases at J, with 5 bases in the middle. CDR3 sequence reads: CASSFSYQETQYF. CDR3 DNA: TGTGCCAGCAGCTTCTCGTACCAAGAGACCCAGTACTTC.

V is TRBV7-2 and J is TRBJ2-5; D may be TRBD1 or TRBD2 (5 bases each). Germline V CDR1 and CDR2: SGHTA, FQGNSA. Trimming took 3 bases from V and 0 from J, leaving 11 bases between them. The CDR3 covers 15 residues. The DNA for the CDR3 is TGTGCCAGCAGCTTGGAGAGGGGCTACCAAGAGACCCAGTACTTC. Protein product: CASSLERGYQETQYF.

The genes are TRBV5-1 and TRBJ2-1; D not certain. The CDR3 is made up of 13 amino acids. Germline-derived CDR1 and CDR2 are SGHRS and YFSETQ. V lost 5 bases and J lost 4, with 10 bases in between. The CDR3 loop is CASRGDGYNEQFF. The CDR3, as DNA: TGCGCCAGCAGGGGTGACGGTTACAATGAGCAGTTCTTC.

The gene calls are TRBV7-7 and TRBJ2-5; 7 bases are a match to TRBD1. With V trimmed by 4 bases and J by 4 bases, 9 bases remained unmatched. From germline, CDR1 is SSHAT and CDR2 FNYEAQ (reference sequence). CDR3 length: 15 amino acids. The CDR3 DNA reads as TGTGCCAGCAGCTCGTCGACAGGGAGAGGAGAGACCCAGTACTTC. The encoded protein is CASSSSTGRGETQYF. The full variable domain, with the rest looked up from reference TRBV7-7 and TRBJ2-5, is GAGVSQSPRYKVTKRGQDVTLRCDPISSHATLYWYQQALGQGPEFLTYFNYEAQPDKSGLPSDRFSAERPEGSISTLTIQRTEQRDSAMYRCASSSSTGRGETQYFGPGTRLLVL.

The rearrangement links TRBV3-1 (or the pseudogene TRBV3-2) to TRBJ2-7; possible D gene TRBD2, 5 bases. V was cut by 1 base and J by 1 base, with 11 bases left in between. Germline V lookup: CDR1 LGHDT, CDR2 YNNKEL (reference sequence). There are 15 residues in the CDR3. The CDR3 region is CASSQVLVLSYEQYV. In DNA, the CDR3 is TGTGCCAGCAGCCAAGTACTAGTGTTATCCTACGAGCAGTACGTC.

The V call is TRBV5-1, the J call TRBJ2-2, with 7 bases fitting TRBD1. J gave up 4 bases and V 4 bases, and 7 bases lay outside the gene matches. Per the germline V gene, CDR1 is SGHRS and CDR2 is YFSETQ. This CDR3 spans 15 amino acids. Written as DNA, the CDR3 is TGCGCCAGCAGCAAAATCCAGGGGGTCACCGGGGAGCTGTTTTTT. Translated: CASSKIQGVTGELFF.

Only a few counts were recorded for this clone. V is TRBV6-5 and J is TRBJ1-1, with D unresolved. The CDR3 contains 11 residues. The V and J ends lost 4 bases and 5 bases respectively, with 5 bases between them. Germline lookup yields CDR1 MNHEY and CDR2 SVGAGI. The DNA of the CDR3 is TGTGCCAGCAGTTCGGGAACTGAAGCTTTCTTT. Protein: CASSSGTEAFF.

CDR3 nucleotide sequence: TGTGCCAGCAGCTTGTGGAACTATGGCTACACCTTC. Its protein is CASSLWNYGYTF. V gene TRBV5-6 combines with J gene TRBJ1-2, with D unclear. The CDR3 runs 12 residues. Germline CDR1 and CDR2: SGHDT and YYEEEE. Trimming left V 1 base short and J 2 bases short, with 3 bases between.

This sequence joins TRBV6-5 and TRBJ1-5; D ambiguous. CDR3 length: 13 residues. Trimming took off 6 bases at V and 8 bases at J, with 14 bases between the two ends. Per germline, CDR1 MNHEY and CDR2 SVGAGI. CDR3: CASRRSPPEPQHF. CDR3 coding DNA: TGTGCCAGCAGGAGGTCGCCCCCGGAGCCCCAGCATTTT.

The chain carries TRBV19 and TRBJ2-1; 7 positions agree with TRBD1. The CDR3 sequence is 15 residues long. Germline assignment: CDR1 LNHDA and CDR2 SQIVND (reference sequence). V was pared by 4 bases and J by 2 bases, with 5 bases of the junction left unmatched. DNA of the CDR3: TGTGCCAGTAGTAAGGCCGGGACAGCCTACAATGAGCAGTTCTTC. This translates into CASSKAGTAYNEQFF.

The chain links TRBV6-2 or TRBV6-3 to TRBJ1-5; TRBD1 is a possible D gene (5 bases). Germline CDR1 reads MNHEY; CDR2 reads SVGEGT. CDR3 length equals 13 residues. Trimming removed 2 bases at V and 7 bases at J, with 9 bases between. CDR3 protein: CASSYRGGQPQHF. In DNA form, the CDR3 reads TGTGCCAGCAGTTACAGGGGAGGCCAGCCCCAGCATTTT.

This clone was found a few times. The chain recombines TRBV5-1 with TRBJ2-4, with unresolved D. Germline values: CDR1 SGHRS, CDR2 YFSETQ. Trimming took 0 bases from V and 0 from J, leaving 10 bases between them. The CDR3 has 16 amino acids. CDR3 in DNA: TGCGCCAGCAGCTTGGGGAACACCCTAGCCAAAAACATTCAGTACTTC. Its translation is CASSLGNTLAKNIQYF.

V is TRBV6-4 and J is TRBJ2-1, with 12 bases that match TRBD2. This CDR3 contains 15 residues. The ends lost 2 bases at V and 4 bases at J; junction bases unmatched: 0. Germline V gives CDR1 MRHNA, CDR2 SNTAGT. The CDR3 sequence is CASSDGTSGYNEQFF. CDR3 bases: TGTGCCAGCAGTGACGGGACTAGCGGGTACAATGAGCAGTTCTTC.

The chain couples TRBV4-1 to TRBJ1-1; a possible D gene is TRBD1 (5 bases). This CDR3 region has 16 residues. In germline, CDR1 is MGHRA, CDR2 YSYEKL. V lost 4 bases and J lost 5, with 20 bases in between. CDR3 coding DNA: TGCGCCAGCAGCCGGGGGGGTATCGTTTTGGGGACTGAAGCTTTCTTT. Translated: CASSRGGIVLGTEAFF.

The J gene is TRBJ1-1, the V gene TRBV3-1 (or the pseudogene TRBV3-2); D is perhaps TRBD1 (6 bases). Trimming took off 4 bases at V and 1 base at J, with 10 bases between the two ends. In germline, CDR1 is LGHDT, CDR2 YNNKEL (reference sequence). The CDR3 is 14 residues long. The CDR3 DNA reads TGTGCCAGCAGCCCGGGACACGAGAACACTGAAGCTTTCTTT. Its translation: CASSPGHENTEAFF.

This chain's CDR3 is CASTDDRAYNEQFF. The CDR3 nucleotides read TGTGCCAGCACCGACGACAGGGCCTACAATGAGCAGTTCTTC. V gene TRBV3-1 (or the pseudogene TRBV3-2) combines with J gene TRBJ2-1, with 7 bases aligning to TRBD1. V lost 7 bases and J lost 2; bases outside the gene matches: 5. CDR1 and CDR2 (germline): LGHDT, YNNKEL (reference sequence). The CDR3 is 14 residues long.

This sequence joins TRBV7-2 and TRBJ2-3; unclear D gene. This CDR3 contains 14 residues. CDR1 is SGHTA and CDR2 is FQGNSA in the germline V gene. Trimming pared 0 bases from V and 6 bases from J, leaving 10 bases between. The DNA for the CDR3 is TGTGCCAGCAGCTTAGCGTGGCAGTCCGATACGCAGTATTTT. This translates into CASSLAWQSDTQYF.

The chain combines TRBV2 with TRBJ1-1, with a weak D call TRBD1 (6 bases). CDR1 is SNHLY and CDR2 is FYNNEI in the germline V gene. V lost 10 bases and J 1 base, leaving 19 bases between the germline ends. This CDR3 has 15 residues. This CDR3 is CATKAATGGNTEAFF. The CDR3 DNA reads TGTGCCACCAAAGCCGCGACAGGAGGGAACACTGAAGCTTTCTTT.

The chain carries TRBV30 and TRBJ1-3, with a weak D call TRBD1 (5 bases). V lost 4 bases and J lost 8, with 15 bases in between. Per germline, CDR1 GTSNPN and CDR2 SVGIG (reference sequence). The CDR3 has 13 residues. The CDR3 protein is CAWMGRAGDTIYF. The CDR3 nucleotides are TGTGCCTGGATGGGCAGGGCTGGCGACACCATATATTTT. The full variable domain, rest sourced from reference TRBV30 and TRBJ1-3, is SQTIHQWPATLVQPVGSPLSLECTVEGTSNPNLYWYRQAAGRGLQLLFYSVGIGQISSEVPQNLSASRPQDRQFILSSKKLLLSDSGFYLCAWMGRAGDTIYFGEGSWLTVV.

The V gene is TRBV3-1 (or the pseudogene TRBV3-2), the J gene TRBJ1-2; D perhaps matches TRBD1 (6 bases). CDR3 length: 15 amino acids. CDR1 and CDR2 (germline): LGHDT, YNNKEL (reference sequence). V was clipped by 0 bases and J by 8 bases, with 16 bases between them. The chain's CDR3 is CASSQDRMGAGGYTF. The CDR3 nucleotides read TGTGCCAGCAGCCAAGATCGGATGGGGGCGGGCGGCTACACCTTC.

The chain has TRBV19 and TRBJ1-5; the D is unclear. V lost 1 base, J lost 5 bases, and 9 bases lay in between. CDR1 and CDR2 from the germline V gene are LNHDA and SQIVND (reference sequence). CDR3 length: 14 residues. The CDR3 sequence is CASSIGVGDQPQHF. CDR3 nucleotides: TGTGCCAGTAGTATAGGGGTGGGAGATCAGCCCCAGCATTTT.

V is TRBV15 and J is TRBJ1-2; TRBD1 is a possible D gene (5 bases). V lost 0 bases, J lost 2 bases, and 16 bases lay in between. The CDR3 length is 17 residues. CDR1 is LNHNV and CDR2 is YYDKDF in the germline V gene (reference sequence). The CDR3 loop is CATSRDPSAGRNYGYTF. CDR3 in DNA: TGTGCCACCAGCAGAGATCCCTCAGCAGGGCGAAACTATGGCTACACCTTC.

This chain connects TRBV7-9 to TRBJ2-3; 10 bases map to TRBD2. Germline-derived CDR1 and CDR2 are SEHNR and FQNEAQ (reference sequence). V lost 3 bases and J lost 4; bases outside the gene matches: 7. The CDR3 loop spans 16 amino acids. Here the CDR3 reads CASSFPLAGTSDTQYF. The CDR3 DNA reads TGTGCCAGCAGCTTCCCACTAGCGGGGACTTCAGATACGCAGTATTTT.